This passage covers 23 T cell receptor beta chains from one sample sequenced in a study of post-analysis software for immune sequencing data. Antigen specificity for these receptors is unknown. Study-wide results and limits: Elevated frequency relative to controls characterized several TRBV segments in patients, TRBV5-6, TRBV5-1 and TRBV20-1 among them.

Unique-molecular-identifier-tagged TCR beta cDNA libraries were used. TCRdb re-derived calls from the PCR reads in MiXCR, one entry per CDR3 protein. The table includes about 540,000 distinct CDR3 sequences, around 31% detected once. Sequencing was carried out using blood. These receptor sequences come from a girl under 18 with multiple sclerosis.

The chain has TRBV29-1 and TRBJ2-3; the match to TRBD2 covers 14 bases. Germline assignment: CDR1 SQVTM and CDR2 ANQGSEA. The ends lost 6 bases at V and 4 bases at J; junction bases unmatched: 6. The CDR3 runs to 15 residues. The CDR3 nucleotides read TGCAGCGTCTCAGGGACTAGCGGGGGTCCAGATACGCAGTATTTT. As protein: CSVSGTSGGPDTQYF.

This clonotype was seen a few times. V usage is TRBV7-9 and J usage is TRBJ2-6; a possible D gene is TRBD1 (5 bases). CDR1 SEHNR and CDR2 FQNEAQ come from the germline V gene (reference sequence). V lost 7 bases, J lost 2 bases, and 12 bases lay in between. The CDR3 totals 15 residues. CDR3 sequence reads: CASNKGVAGANVLTF. The CDR3 DNA is TGTGCCAGCAACAAAGGGGTAGCTGGGGCCAACGTCCTGACTTTC.

The V call is TRBV7-7, the J call TRBJ2-5, with TRBD1 identical over 7 bases. The CDR3 runs 13 residues. V lost 5 bases, J lost 5 bases, and 5 bases stayed unmatched. Germline V gene sequence: CDR1 SSHAT, CDR2 FNYEAQ (reference sequence). The CDR3, as DNA: TGTGCCAGCAGCGAGGGGGCGCCGGAGACCCAGTACTTC. This gives the protein CASSEGAPETQYF.

This chain connects TRBV5-6 to TRBJ2-3, with a possible D match to TRBD2 (7 bases). The V gene's germline CDR1 is SGHDT and CDR2 YYEEEE. V was cut by 0 bases and J by 2 bases, with 13 bases left in between. The CDR3 is 16 amino acids. CDR3 protein: CASSLVGGAPTDTQYF. CDR3 in DNA: TGTGCCAGCAGCTTGGTAGGGGGGGCCCCCACAGATACGCAGTATTTT.

This clonotype was counted only a few times. Written as DNA, the CDR3 is TGTGCCAGCAGCTTAGCCCGAAACCAAGAGACCCAGTACTTC. Translated, it gives CASSLARNQETQYF. The rearrangement links TRBV7-2 to TRBJ2-5, with D unresolved. The germline CDR1 and CDR2 sequences are SGHTA and FQGNSA. The V end was cut by 0 bases, the J end by 0 bases, with 5 bases between. CDR3 size: 14 residues.

CDR3 sequence (DNA): TGCGCCAGCAGCTTGATACGGGTCCAAGAGACCCAGTACTTC. Encoded protein: CASSLIRVQETQYF. The chain links TRBV5-1 to TRBJ2-5; D not resolved. The CDR3 has 14 residues. V lost 1 base, J lost 1 base, and 8 bases lay in between. Per germline, CDR1 SGHRS and CDR2 YFSETQ.

The chain has TRBV2 and TRBJ2-3; D may be TRBD1 (6 bases). CDR1 SNHLY and CDR2 FYNNEI come from the germline V gene. Trimming stripped 2 bases from V and 3 bases from J, with 12 bases between. The length of the CDR3 is 15 residues. The CDR3 DNA sequence: TGTGCCAGCAGTGAACCAGGGGCCAGGACAGATACGCAGTATTTT. As protein: CASSEPGARTDTQYF.

The chain has TRBV7-9 and TRBJ2-3, with 12 bases lining up with TRBD2. Germline V gene lookup returns CDR1 SEHNR and CDR2 FQNEAQ (reference sequence). The trim removed 7 bases at V and 14 bases at J, leaving 13 bases unmatched. CDR3 length equals 14 residues. CDR3 nucleotides: TGTGCCAGCAATGCCGCTAGCGGGAGGGGTGAAGGGTATTTT. Translated: CASNAASGRGEGYF.

The rearrangement uses TRBV20-1 and TRBJ2-5; TRBD1 agrees at 11 bases. Unmatched junction bases numbered 13, after V lost 3 bases and J lost 13 bases. Germline CDR1 and CDR2: DFQATT and SNEGSKA (reference sequence). CDR3 length equals 14 residues. The CDR3 region has the DNA TGCAGTGCTAGGTCCGGGACAGGGGGTTATAAATTGTACTTC. This gives the protein CSARSGTGGYKLYF.

In its sample, this clonotype was seen a few times. The chain carries TRBV2 and TRBJ2-1; 8 positions agree with TRBD1. This CDR3 has 13 amino acids. V trimming: 6 bases; J trimming: 9 bases; junction bases outside the gene matches: 7. Germline values: CDR1 SNHLY, CDR2 FYNNEI. CDR3 nucleotide sequence: TGTGCCAGCAGCCGGGACAGGCGTATTGAGCAGTTCTTC. Encoded protein: CASSRDRRIEQFF.

The CDR3 loop reads CSARGQGGYGYTF. DNA for the CDR3: TGCAGTGCTAGGGGTCAGGGAGGCTATGGCTACACCTTC. The chain couples TRBV20-1 to TRBJ1-2; tentative D call: TRBD1 (5 bases). The CDR3 runs to 13 residues. The V end was cut by 3 bases, the J end by 4 bases, with 12 bases between. The germline V gene encodes CDR1 DFQATT and CDR2 SNEGSKA (reference sequence).

The J gene is TRBJ2-5, the V gene TRBV4-1, with D possibly being TRBD2 (5 bases). Deletions cut 3 bases from V and 5 bases from J, with 16 bases between. This CDR3 spans 15 amino acids. Looked up from germline, CDR1 is MGHRA and CDR2 is YSYEKL. The CDR3 sequence is CASSQSRGPVETQYF. In DNA, the CDR3 is TGCGCCAGCAGCCAGAGCAGAGGGCCCGTGGAGACCCAGTACTTC.

The chain has TRBV5-1 and TRBJ1-2; D ambiguous. Per germline, CDR1 SGHRS and CDR2 YFSETQ. The CDR3 spans 14 residues. V shed 2 bases and J shed 8 bases, with 16 bases lying between them. CDR3 residues: CASSFEDPNGGYTF. The CDR3 DNA follows: TGCGCCAGCAGCTTTGAGGACCCGAACGGCGGCTACACCTTC. Variable domain in full (rest from reference TRBV5-1 and TRBJ1-2): KAGVTQTPRYLIKTRGQQVTLSCSPISGHRSVSWYQQTPGQGLQFLFEYFSETQRNKGNFPGRFSGRQFSNSRSEMNVSTLELGDSALYLCASSFEDPNGGYTFGSGTRLTVV.

This clonotype came up many times. This chain links TRBV6-6 with TRBJ2-7, with 9 bases aligning to TRBD1. The CDR3 length is 16 residues. Trimming at V came to 5 bases and at J to 6 bases, leaving 14 bases not matched to a gene. CDR1 is MNHNY and CDR2 is SVGAGI in the germline V gene (reference sequence). In nucleotides, the CDR3 is TGTGCCAGCAGTGTTACCGGGACAGGGCCCGGTTGCGAGCAGTACTTC. As protein: CASSVTGTGPGCEQYF.

CDR3 in amino acids: CATHETGEEETQYF. For the CDR3, the DNA is TGTGCCACACACGAAACAGGGGAAGAAGAGACCCAGTACTTC. The chain employs TRBV6-5 and TRBJ2-7; 7 nucleotides align to TRBD1. The J call is in doubt because the DNA end fits TRBJ2-5 better. CDR3 length: 14 amino acids. The germline gives CDR1 MNHEY, CDR2 SVGAGI.

The genes are TRBV12-3 or TRBV12-4 and TRBJ1-1; D is possibly TRBD1 (6 bases). The V end lost 7 bases, the J end lost 4 bases, and 19 bases lay between the germline ends. This CDR3 has 15 amino acids. CDR3 DNA: TGTGCCAGCAACCAACTGGGGGCAAGTGTCACTGAAGCTTTCTTT. Translation gives CASNQLGASVTEAFF.

The rearrangement joins TRBV18 to TRBJ1-1; a possible D gene is TRBD1 (5 bases). The V gene lost 3 bases and the J gene lost 0 bases, with 8 bases spanning the gap. Germline V gene data show CDR1 as KGHSH and CDR2 as LQKENI. The CDR3 sequence is 14 residues long. The CDR3 nucleotides are TGTGCCAGCTCACCCGGACATCTGAACACTGAAGCTTTCTTT. It yields the protein CASSPGHLNTEAFF.

The V call is TRBV7-9, the J call TRBJ2-5; 9 bases map to TRBD1. Germline trimming cut 5 bases from V and 2 bases from J; bases unmatched to any gene: 6. Germline values: CDR1 SEHNR, CDR2 FQNEAQ (reference sequence). CDR3 length: 15 amino acids. CDR3 in amino acids: CASSEGTGNQETQYF. CDR3 sequence (DNA): TGTGCCAGCAGCGAAGGGACAGGGAATCAAGAGACCCAGTACTTC.

The genes are TRBV13 and TRBJ2-3, with TRBD2 matching 12 bases. The V segment lost 3 bases and the J segment 0 bases; nucleotides outside the gene matches: 13. The CDR3 has 20 amino acids. Germline CDR1 reads PRHDT; CDR2 reads FYEKMQ (reference sequence). The chain's CDR3 is CASSLEGLAGRNPSTDTQYF. The CDR3 DNA reads as TGTGCCAGCAGCTTGGAGGGACTAGCGGGCCGGAACCCTAGCACAGATACGCAGTATTTT.

In regard to this clonotype: Compared with germline, one end of the junction differs, possibly owing to a read error. V usage is TRBV11-2 and J usage is TRBJ1-1; D is uncertain. Germline loops: CDR1 SGHAT, CDR2 FQNNGV. CDR3 size: 15 residues. The CDR3, as DNA: TGTGCCAGCAGCCCCATGTTAGTACGCTCCACTAAAGCTTTCTTT. Translating it yields CASSPMLVRSTKAFF.

This clonotype was seen more than once but under ten times. V gene TRBV29-1 combines with J gene TRBJ2-7, with 9 bases aligning to TRBD2. Germline assignment: CDR1 SQVTM and CDR2 ANQGSEA. V dropped 7 bases and J dropped 10; count of bases not matched to a gene: 8. The CDR3 runs to 11 residues. The CDR3 protein is CSGGGDRLQYF. The CDR3 nucleotides are TGCAGCGGCGGGGGGGACCGGTTACAGTACTTC.

The rearrangement joins TRBV5-1 to TRBJ2-4; D is perhaps TRBD1 (5 bases). The end of the DNA is better explained by TRBJ2-7, so the J call may be wrong. The CDR3 covers 12 residues. Per germline, CDR1 SGHRS and CDR2 YFSETQ. The CDR3 DNA reads TGCGCCAGCCCCCAGGGCATCGACGAGCAGTACTTC. It encodes CASPQGIDEQYF.

The chain couples TRBV7-8 to TRBJ2-3; no firm D call. The CDR3 runs 15 residues. V lost 0 bases and J lost 1, with 8 bases in between. Germline V gene sequence: CDR1 SGHVS, CDR2 FQNEAQ. CDR3 bases: TGTGCCAGCAGCTTAGCGGGTCTGGGCACAGATACGCAGTATTTT. Protein sequence: CASSLAGLGTDTQYF.